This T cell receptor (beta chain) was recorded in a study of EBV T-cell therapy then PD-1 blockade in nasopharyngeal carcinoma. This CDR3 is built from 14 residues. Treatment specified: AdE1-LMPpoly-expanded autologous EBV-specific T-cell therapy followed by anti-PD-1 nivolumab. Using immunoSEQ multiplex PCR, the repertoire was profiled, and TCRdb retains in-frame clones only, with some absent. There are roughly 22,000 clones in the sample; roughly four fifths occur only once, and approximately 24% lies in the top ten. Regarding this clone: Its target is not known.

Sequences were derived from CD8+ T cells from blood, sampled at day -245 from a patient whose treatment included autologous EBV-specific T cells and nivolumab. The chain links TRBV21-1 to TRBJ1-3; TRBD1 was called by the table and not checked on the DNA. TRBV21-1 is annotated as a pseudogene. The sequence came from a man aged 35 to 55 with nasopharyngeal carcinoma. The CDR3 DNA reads TGTGCCAGCAGTACAGGGGATAGCGGAAACACCATATATTTT. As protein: CASSTGDSGNTIYF.